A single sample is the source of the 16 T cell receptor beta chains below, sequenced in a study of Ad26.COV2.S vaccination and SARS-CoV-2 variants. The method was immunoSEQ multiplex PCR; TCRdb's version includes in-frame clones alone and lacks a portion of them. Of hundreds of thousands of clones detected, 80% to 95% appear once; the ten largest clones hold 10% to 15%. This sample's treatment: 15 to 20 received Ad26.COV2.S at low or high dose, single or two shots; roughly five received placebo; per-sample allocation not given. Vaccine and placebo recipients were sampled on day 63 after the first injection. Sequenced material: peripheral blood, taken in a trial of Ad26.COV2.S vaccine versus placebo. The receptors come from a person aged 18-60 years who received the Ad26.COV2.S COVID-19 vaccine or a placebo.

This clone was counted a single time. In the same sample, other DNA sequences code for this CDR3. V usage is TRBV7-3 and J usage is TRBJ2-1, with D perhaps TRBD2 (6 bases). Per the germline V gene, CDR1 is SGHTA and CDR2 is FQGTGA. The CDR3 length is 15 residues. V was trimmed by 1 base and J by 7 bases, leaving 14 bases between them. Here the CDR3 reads CASSLRGTGHNEQFF. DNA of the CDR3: TGTGCCAGCAGCTTAAGGGGGACTGGTCATAATGAGCAGTTCTTC.

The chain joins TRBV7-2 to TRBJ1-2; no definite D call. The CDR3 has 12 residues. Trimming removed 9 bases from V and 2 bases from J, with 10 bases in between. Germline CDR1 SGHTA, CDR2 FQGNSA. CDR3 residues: CASRTPNYGYTF. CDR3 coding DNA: TGTGCCAGTCGAACACCGAACTATGGCTACACCTTC.

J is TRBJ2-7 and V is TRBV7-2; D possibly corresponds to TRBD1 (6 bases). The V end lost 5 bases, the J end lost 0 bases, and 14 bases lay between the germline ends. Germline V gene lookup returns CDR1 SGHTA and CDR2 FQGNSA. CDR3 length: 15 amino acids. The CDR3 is CASSEQGRSSYEQYF. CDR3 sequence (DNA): TGTGCCAGCAGCGAACAGGGTAGGAGCTCCTACGAGCAGTACTTC.

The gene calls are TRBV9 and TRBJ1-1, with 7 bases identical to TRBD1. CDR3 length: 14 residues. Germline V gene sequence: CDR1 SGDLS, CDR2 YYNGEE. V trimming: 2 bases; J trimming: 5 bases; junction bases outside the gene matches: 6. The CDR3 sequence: CASSVTGTDTEAFF. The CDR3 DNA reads TGTGCCAGCAGCGTTACCGGGACAGATACTGAAGCTTTCTTT.

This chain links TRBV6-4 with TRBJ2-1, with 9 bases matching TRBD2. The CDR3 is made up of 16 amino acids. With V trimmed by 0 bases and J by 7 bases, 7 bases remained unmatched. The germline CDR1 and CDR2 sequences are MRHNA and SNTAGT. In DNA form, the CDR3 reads TGTGCCAGCAGTGACTCGGGTAGCGGGAGAGGAAATGAGCAGTTCTTC. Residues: CASSDSGSGRGNEQFF.

The CDR3 DNA sequence: TGTGCCAGCTCTCCAGGACCCGGGGGCAATCAGCCCCAGCATTTT. Protein product: CASSPGPGGNQPQHF. The chain has TRBV18 and TRBJ1-5, with no clear D. Trimming removed 6 bases from V and 2 bases from J, with 14 bases in between. Germline values: CDR1 KGHSH, CDR2 LQKENI. CDR3 length equals 15 residues. The full variable domain, in which reference TRBV18 and TRBJ1-5 provide the parts outside the CDR3, is NAGVMQNPRHLVRRRGQEARLRCSPMKGHSHVYWYRQLPEEGLKFMVYLQKENIIDESGMPKERFSAEFPKEGPSILRIQQVVRGDSAAYFCASSPGPGGNQPQHFGDGTRLSIL.

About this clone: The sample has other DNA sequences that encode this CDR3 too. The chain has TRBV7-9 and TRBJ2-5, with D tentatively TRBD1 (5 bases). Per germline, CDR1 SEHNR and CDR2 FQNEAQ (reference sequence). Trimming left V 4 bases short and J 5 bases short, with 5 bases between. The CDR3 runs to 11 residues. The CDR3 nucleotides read TGTGCCAGCAGCTCAGGGGAGACCCAGTACTTC. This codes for CASSSGETQYF. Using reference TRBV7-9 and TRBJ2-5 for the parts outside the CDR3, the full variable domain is DTGVSQNPRHKITKRGQNVTFRCDPISEHNRLYWYRQTLGQGPEFLTYFQNEAQLEKSRLLSDRFSAERPKGSFSTLEIQRTEQGDSAMYLCASSSGETQYFGPGTRLLVL.

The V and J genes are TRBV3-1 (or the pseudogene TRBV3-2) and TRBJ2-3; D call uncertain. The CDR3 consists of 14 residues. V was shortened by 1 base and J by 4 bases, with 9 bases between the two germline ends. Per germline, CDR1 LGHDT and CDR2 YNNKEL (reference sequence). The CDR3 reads CASSQVVGADTQYF. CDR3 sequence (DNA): TGTGCCAGCAGCCAAGTCGTCGGAGCAGATACGCAGTATTTT.

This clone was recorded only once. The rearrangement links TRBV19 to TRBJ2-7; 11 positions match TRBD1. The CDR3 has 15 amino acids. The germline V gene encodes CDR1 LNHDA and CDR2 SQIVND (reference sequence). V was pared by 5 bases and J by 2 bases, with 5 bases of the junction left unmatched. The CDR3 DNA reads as TGTGCCAGTAGTGTTGGGACAGGGGGTACCTACGAGCAGTACTTC. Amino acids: CASSVGTGGTYEQYF.

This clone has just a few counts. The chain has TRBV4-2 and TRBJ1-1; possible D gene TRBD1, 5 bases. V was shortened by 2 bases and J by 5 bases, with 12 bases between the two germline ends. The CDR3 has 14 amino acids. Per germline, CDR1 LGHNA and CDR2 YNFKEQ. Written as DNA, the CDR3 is TGTGCCAGCAGCCAACGGACACGGCGGACTGAAGCTTTCTTT. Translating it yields CASSQRTRRTEAFF.

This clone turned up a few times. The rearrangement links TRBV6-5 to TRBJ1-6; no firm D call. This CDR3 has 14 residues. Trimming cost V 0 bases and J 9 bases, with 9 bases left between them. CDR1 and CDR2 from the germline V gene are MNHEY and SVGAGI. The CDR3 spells CASSYSQWSSPLHF. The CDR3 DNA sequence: TGTGCCAGCAGTTACTCGCAGTGGAGTTCACCCCTCCACTTT.

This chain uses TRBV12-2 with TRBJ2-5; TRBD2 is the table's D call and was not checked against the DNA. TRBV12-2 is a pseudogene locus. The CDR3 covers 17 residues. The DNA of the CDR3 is TGTGCAAGTCGCTTAGTGGTAGCGACTAGGGCCCCCGAGACCCAGTACTTC. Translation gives CASRLVVATRAPETQYF.

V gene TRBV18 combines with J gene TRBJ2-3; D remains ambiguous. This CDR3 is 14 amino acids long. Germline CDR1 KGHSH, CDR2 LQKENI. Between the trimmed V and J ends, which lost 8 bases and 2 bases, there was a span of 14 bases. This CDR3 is CASHLRLNTDTQYF. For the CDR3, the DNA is TGTGCCAGCCACCTTAGGCTCAACACAGATACGCAGTATTTT.

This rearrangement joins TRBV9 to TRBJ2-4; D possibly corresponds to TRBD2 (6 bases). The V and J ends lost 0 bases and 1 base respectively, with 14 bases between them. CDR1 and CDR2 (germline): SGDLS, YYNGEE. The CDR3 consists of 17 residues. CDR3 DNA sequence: TGTGCCAGCAGCGTAGACCCGGGAGCCGGGGCCAAAAACATTCAGTACTTC. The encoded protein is CASSVDPGAGAKNIQYF.

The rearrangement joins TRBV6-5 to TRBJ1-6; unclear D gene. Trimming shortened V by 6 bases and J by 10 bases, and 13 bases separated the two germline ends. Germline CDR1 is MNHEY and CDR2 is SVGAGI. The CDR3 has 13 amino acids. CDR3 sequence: CASRTTAGSPLHF. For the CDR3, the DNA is TGTGCCAGCAGAACCACAGCGGGGTCACCCCTCCACTTT.

The CDR3 region is CASSDPPPLETQYF. CDR3 bases: TGTGCCAGCAGTGATCCCCCCCCATTGGAGACCCAGTACTTC. The chain links TRBV2 to TRBJ2-5; D is unclear. Trimming shortened V by 3 bases and J by 5 bases, and 13 bases separated the two germline ends. The CDR3 length is 14 residues. Per the germline V gene, CDR1 is SNHLY and CDR2 is FYNNEI.